This paragraph reports one T cell receptor beta chain. This entry comes from a study of blood T cell repertoires in COVID-19. TCRdb's copy holds only in-frame clones and misses some; the assay was immunoSEQ multiplex PCR. The sample contains over 85,000 clones, about 75% of which appear only once. Per the germline V gene, CDR1 is MNHEY and CDR2 is SMNVEV (reference sequence). CDR3 size: 16 residues. V shed 6 bases and J shed 0 bases, with 15 bases lying between them. The sequence was obtained from a woman of 80 years or more with active or convalescent COVID-19. The rearrangement links TRBV27 to TRBJ2-1; D is possibly TRBD2 (6 bases). Sequenced: peripheral blood. CDR3 nucleotide sequence: TGTGCCAGCAGCATAACTAGCTGGAGCTCCTACAATGAGCAGTTCTTC. Encoded protein: CASSITSWSSYNEQFF.